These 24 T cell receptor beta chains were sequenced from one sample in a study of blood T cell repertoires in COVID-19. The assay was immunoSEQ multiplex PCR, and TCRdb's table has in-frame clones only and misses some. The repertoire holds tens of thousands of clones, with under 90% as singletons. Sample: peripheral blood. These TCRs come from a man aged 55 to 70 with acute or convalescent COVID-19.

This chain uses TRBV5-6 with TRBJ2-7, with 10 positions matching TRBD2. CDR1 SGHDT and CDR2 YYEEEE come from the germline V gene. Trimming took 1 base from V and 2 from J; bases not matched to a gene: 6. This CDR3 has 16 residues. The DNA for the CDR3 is TGTGCCAGCAGCTTGATCACTAGCGGGGTTGCCTACGAGCAGTACTTC. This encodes CASSLITSGVAYEQYF.

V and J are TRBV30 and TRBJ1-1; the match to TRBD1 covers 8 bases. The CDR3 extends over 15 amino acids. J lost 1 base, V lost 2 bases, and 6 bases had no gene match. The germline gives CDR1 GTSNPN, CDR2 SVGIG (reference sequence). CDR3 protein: CAWSKTGTGNTEAFF. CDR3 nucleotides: TGTGCCTGGAGTAAAACCGGGACAGGGAACACTGAAGCTTTCTTT.

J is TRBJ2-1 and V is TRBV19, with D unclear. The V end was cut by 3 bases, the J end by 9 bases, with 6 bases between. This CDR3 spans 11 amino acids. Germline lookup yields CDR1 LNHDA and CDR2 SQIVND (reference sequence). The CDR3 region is CASSIGSEQFF. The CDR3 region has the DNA TGTGCCAGTAGTATCGGTAGTGAGCAGTTCTTC.

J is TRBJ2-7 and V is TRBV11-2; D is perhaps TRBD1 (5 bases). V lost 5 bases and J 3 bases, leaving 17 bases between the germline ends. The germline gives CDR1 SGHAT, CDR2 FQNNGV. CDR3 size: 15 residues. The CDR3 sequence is CASSRQLGAIYEQYF. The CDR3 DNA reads TGTGCCAGCAGCCGACAGTTAGGGGCGATCTACGAGCAGTACTTC.

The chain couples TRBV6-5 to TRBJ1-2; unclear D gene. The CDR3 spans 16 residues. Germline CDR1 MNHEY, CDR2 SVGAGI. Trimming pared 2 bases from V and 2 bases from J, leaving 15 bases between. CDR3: CASSYAGVADNYGYTF. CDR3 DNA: TGTGCCAGCAGTTACGCAGGCGTTGCAGACAACTATGGCTACACCTTC.

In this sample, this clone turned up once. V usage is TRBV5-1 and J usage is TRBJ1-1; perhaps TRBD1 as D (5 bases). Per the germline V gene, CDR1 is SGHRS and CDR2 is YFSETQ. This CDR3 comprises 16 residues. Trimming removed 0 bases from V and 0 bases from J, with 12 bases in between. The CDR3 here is CASSLVPQGLNTEAFF. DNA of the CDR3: TGCGCCAGCAGCTTGGTGCCCCAGGGTCTGAACACTGAAGCTTTCTTT.

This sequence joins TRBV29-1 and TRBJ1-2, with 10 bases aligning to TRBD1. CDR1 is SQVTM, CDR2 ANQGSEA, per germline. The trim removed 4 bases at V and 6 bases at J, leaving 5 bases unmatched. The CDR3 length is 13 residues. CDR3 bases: TGCAGCGTTGGGGGTGGGACAGGGGATGGCTACACCTTC. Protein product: CSVGGGTGDGYTF.

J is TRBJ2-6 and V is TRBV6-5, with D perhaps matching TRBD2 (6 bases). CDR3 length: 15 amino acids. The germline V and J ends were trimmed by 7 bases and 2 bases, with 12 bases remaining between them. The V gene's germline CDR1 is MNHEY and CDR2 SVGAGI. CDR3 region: CASTLGGPGANVLTF. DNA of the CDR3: TGTGCCAGCACCCTCGGGGGACCTGGGGCCAACGTCCTGACTTTC.

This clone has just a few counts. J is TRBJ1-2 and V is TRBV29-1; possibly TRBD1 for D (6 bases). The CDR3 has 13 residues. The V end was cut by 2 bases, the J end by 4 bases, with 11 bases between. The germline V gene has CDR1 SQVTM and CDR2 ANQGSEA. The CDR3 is CSVEPRDIYGYTF. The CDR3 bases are TGCAGCGTTGAACCCCGGGACATCTATGGCTACACCTTC.

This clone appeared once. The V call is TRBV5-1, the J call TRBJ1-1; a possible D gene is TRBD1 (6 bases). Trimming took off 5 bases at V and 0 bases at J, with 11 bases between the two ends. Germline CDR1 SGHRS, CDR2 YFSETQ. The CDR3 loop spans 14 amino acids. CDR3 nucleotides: TGCGCCAGCAGAGACAGGAGCATGAACACTGAAGCTTTCTTT. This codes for CASRDRSMNTEAFF.

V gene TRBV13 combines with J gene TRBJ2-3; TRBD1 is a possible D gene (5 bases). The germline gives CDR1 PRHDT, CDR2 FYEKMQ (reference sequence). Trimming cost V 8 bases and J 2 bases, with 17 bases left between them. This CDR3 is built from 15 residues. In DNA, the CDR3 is TGTGCCAGCGGGGCCCGAATCAAAATCACAGATACGCAGTATTTT. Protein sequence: CASGARIKITDTQYF.

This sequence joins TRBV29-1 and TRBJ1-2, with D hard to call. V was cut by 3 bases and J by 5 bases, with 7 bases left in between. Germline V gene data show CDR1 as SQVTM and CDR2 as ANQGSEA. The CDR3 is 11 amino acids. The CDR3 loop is CSVETIYGYTF. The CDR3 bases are TGCAGCGTTGAGACAATATATGGCTACACCTTC.

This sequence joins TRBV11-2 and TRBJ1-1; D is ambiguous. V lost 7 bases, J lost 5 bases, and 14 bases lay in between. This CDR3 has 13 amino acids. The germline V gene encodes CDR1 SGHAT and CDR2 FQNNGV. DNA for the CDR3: TGTGCCAGCAACCTCTTGGAGGTAACTGAAGCTTTCTTT. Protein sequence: CASNLLEVTEAFF.

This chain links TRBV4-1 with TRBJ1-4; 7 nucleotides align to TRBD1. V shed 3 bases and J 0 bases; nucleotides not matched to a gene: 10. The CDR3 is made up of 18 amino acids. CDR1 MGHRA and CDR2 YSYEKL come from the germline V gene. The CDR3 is CASSHRRTGFSTNEKLFF. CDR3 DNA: TGCGCCAGCAGCCACCGTAGGACAGGTTTTTCAACTAATGAAAAACTGTTTTTT.

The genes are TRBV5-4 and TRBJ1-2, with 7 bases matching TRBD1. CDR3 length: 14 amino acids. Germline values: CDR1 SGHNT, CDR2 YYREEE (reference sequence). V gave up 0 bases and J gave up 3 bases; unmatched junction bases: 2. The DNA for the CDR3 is TGTGCCAGCAGCTTGGGGACAGGCCACTATGGCTACACCTTC. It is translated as CASSLGTGHYGYTF.

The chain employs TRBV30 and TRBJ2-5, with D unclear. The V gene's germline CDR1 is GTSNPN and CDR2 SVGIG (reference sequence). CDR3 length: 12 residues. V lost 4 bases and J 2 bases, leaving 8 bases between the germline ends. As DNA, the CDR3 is TGTGCCTGGACCGAGAAGCAAGAGACCCAGTACTTC. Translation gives CAWTEKQETQYF. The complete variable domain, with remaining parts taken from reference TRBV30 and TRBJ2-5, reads SQTIHQWPATLVQPVGSPLSLECTVEGTSNPNLYWYRQAAGRGLQLLFYSVGIGQISSEVPQNLSASRPQDRQFILSSKKLLLSDSGFYLCAWTEKQETQYFGPGTRLLVL.

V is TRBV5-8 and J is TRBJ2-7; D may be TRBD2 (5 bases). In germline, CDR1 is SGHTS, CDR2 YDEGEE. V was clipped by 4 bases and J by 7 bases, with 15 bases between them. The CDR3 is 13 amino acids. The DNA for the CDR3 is TGTGCCAGCAGCCCCCCGGGATACTTAGAGCAGTACTTC. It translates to CASSPPGYLEQYF.

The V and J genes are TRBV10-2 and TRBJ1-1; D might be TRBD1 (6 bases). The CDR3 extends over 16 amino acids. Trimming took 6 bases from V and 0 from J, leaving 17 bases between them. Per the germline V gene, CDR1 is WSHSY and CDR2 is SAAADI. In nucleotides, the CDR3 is TGCGCCAGCAGAACCGGGACAAATTTTATGAACACTGAAGCTTTCTTT. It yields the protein CASRTGTNFMNTEAFF.

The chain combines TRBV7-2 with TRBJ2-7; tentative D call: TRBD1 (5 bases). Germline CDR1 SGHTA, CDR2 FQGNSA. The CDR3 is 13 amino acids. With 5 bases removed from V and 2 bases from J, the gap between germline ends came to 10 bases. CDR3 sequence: CASSLDSTYEQYF. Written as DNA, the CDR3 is TGTGCCAGCAGCCTTGACAGTACCTACGAGCAGTACTTC.

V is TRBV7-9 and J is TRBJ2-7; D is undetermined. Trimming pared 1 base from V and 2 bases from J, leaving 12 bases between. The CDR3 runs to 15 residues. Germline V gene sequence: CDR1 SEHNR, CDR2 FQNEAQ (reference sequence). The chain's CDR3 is CASSLDFRRAYEQYF. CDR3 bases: TGTGCCAGCAGCTTAGATTTCCGACGGGCCTACGAGCAGTACTTC.

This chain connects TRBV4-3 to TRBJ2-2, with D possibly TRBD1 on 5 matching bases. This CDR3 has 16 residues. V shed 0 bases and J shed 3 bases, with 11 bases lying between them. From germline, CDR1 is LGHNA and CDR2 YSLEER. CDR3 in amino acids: CASSQDPDTYTGELFF. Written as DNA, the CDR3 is TGCGCCAGCAGCCAAGACCCGGACACTTACACCGGGGAGCTGTTTTTT.

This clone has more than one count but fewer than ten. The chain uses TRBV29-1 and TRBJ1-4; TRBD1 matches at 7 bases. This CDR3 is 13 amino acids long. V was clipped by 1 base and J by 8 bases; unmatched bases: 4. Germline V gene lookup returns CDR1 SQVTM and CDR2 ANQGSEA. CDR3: CSVEAGGREKLFF. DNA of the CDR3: TGCAGCGTTGAAGCAGGGGGTCGGGAAAAACTGTTTTTT. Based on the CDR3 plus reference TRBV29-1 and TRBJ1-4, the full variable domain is SAVISQKPSRDICQRGTSLTIQCQVDSQVTMMFWYRQQPGQSLTLIATANQGSEATYESGFVIDKFPISRPNLTFSTLTVSNMSPEDSSIYLCSVEAGGREKLFFGSGTQLSVL.

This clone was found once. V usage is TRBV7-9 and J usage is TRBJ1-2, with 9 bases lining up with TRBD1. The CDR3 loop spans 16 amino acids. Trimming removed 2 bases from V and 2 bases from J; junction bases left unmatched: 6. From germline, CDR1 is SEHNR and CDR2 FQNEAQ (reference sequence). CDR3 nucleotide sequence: TGTGCCAGCAGCTTAAAATCCGGGACAGGGAACTATGGCTACACCTTC. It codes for CASSLKSGTGNYGYTF.

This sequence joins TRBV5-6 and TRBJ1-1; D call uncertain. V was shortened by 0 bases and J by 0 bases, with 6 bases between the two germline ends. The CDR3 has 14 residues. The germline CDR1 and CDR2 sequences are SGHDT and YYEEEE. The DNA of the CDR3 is TGTGCCAGCAGCTTGGGAGTGGTGAACACTGAAGCTTTCTTT. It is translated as CASSLGVVNTEAFF.